What follows are 30 T cell receptor beta chains derived from one specimen sequenced in a study of beta chain features in type 1 diabetes. Every bit of the isolated RNA underwent reverse transcription, so sequencing read expressed TCRB transcripts. Assay used: immunoSEQ multiplex PCR; TCRdb lists only in-frame clones, some missing. This sample has almost 350,000 clones; less than 20% occur once, and the top ten carry about 0.044%. Material: naive CD4+ T cells from blood. The receptor source for this set is a woman between 18 and 30 years old in good health.

This chain joins TRBV7-2 and TRBJ2-1; D remains unclear. The CDR3 spans 13 residues. V was shortened by 4 bases and J by 5 bases, with 9 bases between the two germline ends. CDR1 SGHTA and CDR2 FQGNSA come from the germline V gene. The CDR3 region has the DNA TGTGCCAGCAGCTCCAGGAACGACAATGAGCAGTTCTTC. Its translation: CASSSRNDNEQFF.

This clone appeared a few times. This sequence joins TRBV5-1 and TRBJ2-1; possibly TRBD2 for D (5 bases). V shed 4 bases and J shed 0 bases, with 8 bases lying between them. Germline V gene sequence: CDR1 SGHRS, CDR2 YFSETQ. This CDR3 spans 14 amino acids. CDR3: CASSQRYSYNEQFF. The DNA of the CDR3 is TGCGCCAGCAGCCAGCGGTACTCCTACAATGAGCAGTTCTTC.

The sample holds a few counts of this clone. The chain recombines TRBV7-6 with TRBJ2-3; tentative D call: TRBD2 (5 bases). This CDR3 is 15 amino acids long. Germline V gene data show CDR1 as SGHVS and CDR2 as FNYEAQ. V shed 4 bases and J shed 4 bases, with 15 bases lying between them. For the CDR3, the DNA is TGTGCCAGCAGCTCCTCACCCGGGGTCCCAGATACGCAGTATTTT. Its protein product is CASSSSPGVPDTQYF. Based on the CDR3 plus reference TRBV7-6 and TRBJ2-3, the full variable domain is GAGVSQSPRYKVTKRGQDVALRCDPISGHVSLYWYRQALGQGPEFLTYFNYEAQQDKSGLPNDRFSAERPEGSISTLTIQRTEQRDSAMYRCASSSSPGVPDTQYFGPGTRLTVL.

The J gene is TRBJ2-5, the V gene TRBV2; D is unclear. The V end lost 4 bases, the J end lost 1 base, and 10 bases lay between the germline ends. The V gene's germline CDR1 is SNHLY and CDR2 FYNNEI. This CDR3 contains 14 residues. In DNA, the CDR3 is TGTGCCAGCAGTGTGGGCTCGAGCCAAGAGACCCAGTACTTC. It encodes CASSVGSSQETQYF. Drawing the rest from reference TRBV2 and TRBJ2-5, the complete variable domain is EPEVTQTPSHQVTQMGQEVILRCVPISNHLYFYWYRQILGQKVEFLVSFYNNEISEKSEIFDDQFSVERPDGSNFTLKIRSTKLEDSAMYFCASSVGSSQETQYFGPGTRLLVL.

There are a few counts of this clone. The genes are TRBV7-6 and TRBJ2-1, with 9 positions matching TRBD1. The CDR3 sequence is 16 residues long. Germline loops: CDR1 SGHVS, CDR2 FNYEAQ. Trimming removed 5 bases from V and 6 bases from J; junction bases left unmatched: 11. The CDR3 DNA is TGTGCCAGCAGCCACCACCCCGGGACAGGGCCCAATGAGCAGTTCTTC. The encoded protein is CASSHHPGTGPNEQFF.

This clone came up a few times. V usage is TRBV18 and J usage is TRBJ1-2, with 8 bases aligning to TRBD1. This CDR3 is 13 amino acids long. Germline CDR1 and CDR2: KGHSH and LQKENI. After removal of 6 bases from V and 4 bases from J, the junction contained 4 bases not matched to a gene. The CDR3 reads CASSMDRVYGYTF. CDR3 DNA sequence: TGTGCCAGCTCTATGGACAGGGTCTATGGCTACACCTTC.

This clone has just a few counts. The chain recombines TRBV18 with TRBJ2-7; no definite D call. Trimming took off 3 bases at V and 0 bases at J, with 9 bases between the two ends. The CDR3 is 14 residues long. Per germline, CDR1 KGHSH and CDR2 LQKENI. CDR3 bases: TGTGCCAGCTCACCCCGGCGCGGCTCCTACGAGCAGTACTTC. The encoded protein is CASSPRRGSYEQYF.

This sequence joins TRBV4-1 and TRBJ2-1, with TRBD1 matching over 9 bases. The CDR3 runs to 14 residues. V lost 2 bases and J lost 10; bases outside the gene matches: 6. Germline CDR1 and CDR2: MGHRA and YSYEKL. The CDR3 reads CASSQTSTGGEQFF. Here the CDR3 DNA reads TGCGCCAGCAGCCAAACCTCGACAGGGGGAGAGCAGTTCTTC.

V gene TRBV6-5 combines with J gene TRBJ2-2; D is ambiguous. The V gene's germline CDR1 is MNHEY and CDR2 SVGAGI. Trimming cost V 7 bases and J 5 bases, with 14 bases left between them. This CDR3 has 14 amino acids. CDR3 residues: CASTHRRRTGELFF. CDR3 in DNA: TGTGCCAGCACCCATCGCCGGCGGACCGGGGAGCTGTTTTTT.

This chain links TRBV29-1 with TRBJ2-3; 9 bases align to TRBD1. The V gene end was trimmed by 6 bases and the J gene end by 0 bases; junction bases not matched to a gene: 10. The CDR3 contains 16 residues. CDR1 and CDR2 from the germline V gene are SQVTM and ANQGSEA. The CDR3 here is CSVRSTGGASTDTQYF. The CDR3 DNA is TGCAGCGTGAGATCGACAGGGGGGGCTAGCACAGATACGCAGTATTTT.

For the CDR3, the DNA is TGTGCCAGCAGCTTAGTCGCAGGCGGGCTAACTCCCTACGAGCAGTACTTC. Its translation: CASSLVAGGLTPYEQYF. The V and J genes are TRBV11-2 and TRBJ2-7, with D possibly being TRBD2 (5 bases). Between the trimmed V and J ends, which lost 1 base and 2 bases, there was a span of 18 bases. Germline CDR1 reads SGHAT; CDR2 reads FQNNGV. The CDR3 consists of 17 residues.

In this sample, this clone turned up a few times. The chain combines TRBV6-5 with TRBJ2-7, with D possibly matching TRBD1 (6 bases). Germline CDR1 is MNHEY and CDR2 is SVGAGI. This CDR3 contains 15 residues. The germline V and J ends were trimmed by 2 bases and 0 bases, with 11 bases remaining between them. In DNA form, the CDR3 reads TGTGCCAGCAGTTACCAAGGACAGCTCTCCTACGAGCAGTACTTC. This sequence encodes CASSYQGQLSYEQYF.

This clone has only a few counts. The chain uses TRBV18 and TRBJ2-7; possibly TRBD1 for D (6 bases). V lost 0 bases and J 6 bases, leaving 15 bases between the germline ends. The germline CDR1 and CDR2 sequences are KGHSH and LQKENI. The CDR3 spans 15 residues. The chain's CDR3 is CASSPPMGAESEQYF. For the CDR3, the DNA is TGTGCCAGCTCACCACCGATGGGGGCGGAAAGCGAGCAGTACTTC.

The rearrangement uses TRBV5-1 and TRBJ1-2; 10 nucleotides align to TRBD1. This CDR3 is 15 amino acids long. Trimming took 4 bases from V and 7 from J; bases not matched to a gene: 10. Germline V lookup: CDR1 SGHRS, CDR2 YFSETQ. DNA for the CDR3: TGCGCCAGCAGCCCAGACCTGACAGGGGGCAGTGGCTACACCTTC. This translates into CASSPDLTGGSGYTF.

The V gene is TRBV29-1, the J gene TRBJ1-1; D is uncertain. CDR3 length: 13 residues. V lost 6 bases to trimming and J lost 3 bases, with 14 bases between them. Germline values: CDR1 SQVTM, CDR2 ANQGSEA. CDR3 coding DNA: TGCAGCGTCTCCCTTAATGAGGACACTGAAGCTTTCTTT. Its translation: CSVSLNEDTEAFF.

A few counts support this clone. This chain joins TRBV19 and TRBJ1-5; weak D call: TRBD1 (6 bases). With 4 bases removed from V and 6 bases from J, the gap between germline ends came to 10 bases. The CDR3 totals 13 residues. Germline-derived CDR1 and CDR2 are LNHDA and SQIVND (reference sequence). CDR3 sequence (DNA): TGTGCCAGTAGTACTACAGGGCTTCAGCCCCAGCATTTT. Residues: CASSTTGLQPQHF.

A few counts support this clone. The chain's CDR3 is CASSSGTSQYNEQFF. CDR3 DNA sequence: TGTGCCAGCAGTTCCGGGACTAGCCAATACAATGAGCAGTTCTTC. The J gene is TRBJ2-1, the V gene TRBV9, with TRBD2 matching over 9 bases. CDR1 and CDR2 from the germline V gene are SGDLS and YYNGEE. With 5 bases clipped from V and 4 bases from J, the junction kept 7 bases outside the gene matches. This CDR3 spans 15 amino acids.

This rearrangement joins TRBV30 to TRBJ2-7; possibly TRBD2 for D (6 bases). The germline V and J ends were trimmed by 0 bases and 2 bases, with 14 bases remaining between them. The CDR3 has 15 residues. Germline CDR1 GTSNPN, CDR2 SVGIG (reference sequence). For the CDR3, the DNA is TGTGCCTGGAGTGTAAAAGGGAGGCCAACCTACGAGCAGTACTTC. As protein: CAWSVKGRPTYEQYF.

The chain carries TRBV5-1 and TRBJ2-1; TRBD1 agrees at 10 bases. In germline, CDR1 is SGHRS, CDR2 YFSETQ. The CDR3 runs to 14 residues. V lost 5 bases and J lost 9; bases outside the gene matches: 8. Here the CDR3 reads CASSYGTGEVEQFF. The CDR3 region has the DNA TGCGCCAGCAGTTACGGGACAGGGGAGGTTGAGCAGTTCTTC.

This clone was counted only a few times. The J gene is TRBJ2-1, the V gene TRBV7-2; 11 bases are a match to TRBD2. The CDR3 contains 14 residues. V was clipped by 5 bases and J by 8 bases; unmatched bases: 5. The germline V gene encodes CDR1 SGHTA and CDR2 FQGNSA. The CDR3, as DNA: TGTGCCAGCAGCACCGCTAGCGGGAGGTATGAGCAGTTCTTC. Translation gives CASSTASGRYEQFF.

The V call is TRBV5-4, the J call TRBJ1-2; possibly TRBD1 for D (5 bases). V lost 4 bases and J 0 bases, leaving 16 bases between the germline ends. Germline values: CDR1 SGHNT, CDR2 YYREEE (reference sequence). The CDR3 is 16 amino acids. This chain's CDR3 is CASSRGGGGTNYGYTF. DNA for the CDR3: TGTGCCAGCAGCCGAGGTGGGGGAGGAACTAACTATGGCTACACCTTC.

This clone was found a few times. The chain employs TRBV5-1 and TRBJ2-5; no definite D call. V was trimmed by 0 bases and J by 3 bases, leaving 9 bases between them. Per the germline V gene, CDR1 is SGHRS and CDR2 is YFSETQ. CDR3 length: 14 residues. Written as DNA, the CDR3 is TGCGCCAGCAGCTTGGCCGCGGCAGAAGAGACCCAGTACTTC. It codes for CASSLAAAEETQYF.

The chain recombines TRBV18 with TRBJ1-1, with D possibly matching TRBD1 (6 bases). Germline V gene data show CDR1 as KGHSH and CDR2 as LQKENI. This CDR3 is 16 amino acids long. The ends were cut back, 0 bases at V and 7 bases at J, with 18 bases in the middle. The CDR3 sequence: CASSPPAGVIEGEAFF. CDR3 coding DNA: TGTGCCAGCTCACCACCGGCAGGGGTGATCGAAGGTGAAGCTTTCTTT.

The V and J genes are TRBV5-1 and TRBJ2-1; 10 positions match TRBD2. Per germline, CDR1 SGHRS and CDR2 YFSETQ. CDR3 length: 15 residues. The V gene end was trimmed by 4 bases and the J gene end by 6 bases; junction bases not matched to a gene: 7. The CDR3 is CASSQPSGSGNEQFF. CDR3 nucleotides: TGCGCCAGCAGCCAGCCTAGCGGGAGTGGCAATGAGCAGTTCTTC.

This chain links TRBV29-1 with TRBJ1-4; 10 nucleotides line up with TRBD1. Per germline, CDR1 SQVTM and CDR2 ANQGSEA. With 7 bases clipped from V and 7 bases from J, the junction kept 12 bases outside the gene matches. The CDR3 is 15 amino acids. CDR3: CSATTGGLGGEKLFF. In nucleotides, the CDR3 is TGCAGCGCCACGACAGGGGGCCTTGGGGGTGAAAAACTGTTTTTT. Full variable domain (remainder filled in from reference TRBV29-1 and TRBJ1-4): SAVISQKPSRDICQRGTSLTIQCQVDSQVTMMFWYRQQPGQSLTLIATANQGSEATYESGFVIDKFPISRPNLTFSTLTVSNMSPEDSSIYLCSATTGGLGGEKLFFGSGTQLSVL.

This clone was observed a few times. The chain combines TRBV10-3 with TRBJ2-2, with 10 bases identical to TRBD2. Germline CDR1 is ENHRY and CDR2 is SYGVKD. The CDR3 totals 16 residues. V lost 3 bases, J lost 7 bases, and 8 bases stayed unmatched. CDR3 coding DNA: TGTGCCATCAGTGATCCGGGACTAGCGCGGGTCGGGGAGCTGTTTTTT. Translating gives CAISDPGLARVGELFF.

V usage is TRBV29-1 and J usage is TRBJ2-7, with 7 bases aligning to TRBD2. Germline V gene data show CDR1 as SQVTM and CDR2 as ANQGSEA. This CDR3 region has 13 residues. The V segment lost 7 bases and the J segment 3 bases; nucleotides outside the gene matches: 9. CDR3 protein: CSASREGGYEQYF. CDR3 nucleotides: TGCAGCGCTTCGAGGGAGGGAGGCTACGAGCAGTACTTC.

In this sample, this clone turned up a few times. V and J are TRBV4-2 and TRBJ2-5, with 11 bases that match TRBD1. V shed 4 bases and J 1 base; nucleotides not matched to a gene: 14. The CDR3 loop spans 19 amino acids. Germline V gene sequence: CDR1 LGHNA, CDR2 YNFKEQ. The CDR3 loop reads CASSRRSPRTGGLQETQYF. CDR3 DNA sequence: TGTGCCAGCAGCCGGAGAAGTCCGAGGACAGGGGGCCTCCAAGAGACCCAGTACTTC.

The genes are TRBV7-2 and TRBJ2-5, with 11 nucleotides matching TRBD2. Trimming cost V 2 bases and J 2 bases; bases outside gene matches: 4. The CDR3 extends over 16 amino acids. The germline CDR1 and CDR2 sequences are SGHTA and FQGNSA. The CDR3 spells CASSLRLAGGQETQYF. CDR3 nucleotides: TGTGCCAGCAGCTTAAGGCTAGCGGGGGGTCAAGAGACCCAGTACTTC.

This chain connects TRBV2 to TRBJ2-7, with D possibly TRBD1 on 5 matching bases. The germline CDR1 and CDR2 sequences are SNHLY and FYNNEI. The CDR3 totals 14 residues. The V end was cut by 7 bases, the J end by 0 bases, with 13 bases between. The CDR3, as DNA: TGTGCCAGCAAGCAGTCAGGGCACTCCTACGAGCAGTACTTC. This sequence encodes CASKQSGHSYEQYF.